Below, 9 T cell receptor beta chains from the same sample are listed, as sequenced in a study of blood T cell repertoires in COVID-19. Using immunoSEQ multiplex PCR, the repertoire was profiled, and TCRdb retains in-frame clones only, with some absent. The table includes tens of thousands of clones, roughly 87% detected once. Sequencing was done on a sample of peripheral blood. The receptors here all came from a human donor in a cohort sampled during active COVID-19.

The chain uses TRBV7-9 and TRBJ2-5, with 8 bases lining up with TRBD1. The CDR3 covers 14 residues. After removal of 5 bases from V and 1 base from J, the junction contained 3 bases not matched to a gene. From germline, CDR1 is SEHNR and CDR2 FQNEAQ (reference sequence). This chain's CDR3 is CASSMDRAQETQYF. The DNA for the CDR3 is TGTGCCAGCAGCATGGACAGGGCCCAAGAGACCCAGTACTTC. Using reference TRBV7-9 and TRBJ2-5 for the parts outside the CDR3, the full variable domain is DTGVSQNPRHKITKRGQNVTFRCDPISEHNRLYWYRQTLGQGPEFLTYFQNEAQLEKSRLLSDRFSAERPKGSFSTLEIQRTEQGDSAMYLCASSMDRAQETQYFGPGTRLLVL.

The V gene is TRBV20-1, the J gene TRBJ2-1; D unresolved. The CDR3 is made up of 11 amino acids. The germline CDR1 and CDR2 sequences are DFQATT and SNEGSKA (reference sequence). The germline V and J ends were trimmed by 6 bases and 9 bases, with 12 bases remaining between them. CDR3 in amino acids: CSASATAEQFF. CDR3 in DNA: TGCAGTGCAAGTGCTACAGCTGAGCAGTTCTTC.

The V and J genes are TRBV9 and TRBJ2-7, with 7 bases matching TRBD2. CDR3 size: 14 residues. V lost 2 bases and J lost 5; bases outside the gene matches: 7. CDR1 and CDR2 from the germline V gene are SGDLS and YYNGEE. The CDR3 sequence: CASSVLGGRDEQYF. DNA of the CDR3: TGTGCCAGCAGCGTCTTAGGTGGGAGGGACGAGCAGTACTTC. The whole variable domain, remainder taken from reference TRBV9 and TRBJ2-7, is DSGVTQTPKHLITATGQRVTLRCSPRSGDLSVYWYQQSLDQGLQFLIQYYNGEERAKGNILERFSAQQFPDLHSELNLSSLELGDSALYFCASSVLGGRDEQYFGPGTRLTVT.

DNA for the CDR3: TGTGCCAGCAGCGGATCCGGGACAGCCTCGGAGGAGCAGTTCTTC. Residues: CASSGSGTASEEQFF. The rearrangement links TRBV9 to TRBJ2-1, with TRBD1 matching 7 bases. The V gene's germline CDR1 is SGDLS and CDR2 YYNGEE. This CDR3 comprises 15 residues. The trim removed 3 bases at V and 10 bases at J, leaving 13 bases unmatched.

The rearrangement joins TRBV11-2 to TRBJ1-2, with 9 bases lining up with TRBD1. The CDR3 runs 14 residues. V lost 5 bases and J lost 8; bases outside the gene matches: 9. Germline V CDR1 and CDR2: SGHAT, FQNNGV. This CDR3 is CASSQTDRGYGYTF. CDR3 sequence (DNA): TGTGCCAGCAGCCAAACAGACAGGGGGTACGGCTACACCTTC.

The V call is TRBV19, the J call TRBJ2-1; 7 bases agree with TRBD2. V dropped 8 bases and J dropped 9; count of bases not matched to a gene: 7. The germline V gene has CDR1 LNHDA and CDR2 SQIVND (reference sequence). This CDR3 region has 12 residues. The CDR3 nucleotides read TGTGCCAGTCTCACTCAGCGGGGTGAGCAGTTCTTC. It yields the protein CASLTQRGEQFF.

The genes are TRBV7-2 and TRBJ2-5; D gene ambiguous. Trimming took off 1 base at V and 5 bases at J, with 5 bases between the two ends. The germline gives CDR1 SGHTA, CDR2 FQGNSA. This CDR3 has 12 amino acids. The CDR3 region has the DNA TGTGCCAGCAGCTTAGTATTGGAGACCCAGTACTTC. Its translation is CASSLVLETQYF.

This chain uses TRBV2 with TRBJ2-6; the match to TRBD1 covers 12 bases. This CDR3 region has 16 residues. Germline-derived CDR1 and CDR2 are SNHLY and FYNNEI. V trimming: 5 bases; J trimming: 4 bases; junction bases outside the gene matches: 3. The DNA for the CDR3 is TGTGCCAGCAGTTGGGACAGGGGGCTGGGGGCCAACGTCCTGACTTTC. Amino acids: CASSWDRGLGANVLTF.

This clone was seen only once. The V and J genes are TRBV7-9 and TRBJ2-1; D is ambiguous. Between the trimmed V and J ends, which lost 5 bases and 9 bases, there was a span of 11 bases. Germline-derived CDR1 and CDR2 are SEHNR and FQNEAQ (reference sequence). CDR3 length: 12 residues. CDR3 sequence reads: CASSPVRGEQFF. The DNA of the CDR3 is TGTGCCAGCAGCCCCGTGCGAGGTGAGCAGTTCTTC. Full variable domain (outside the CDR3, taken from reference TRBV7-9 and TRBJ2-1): DTGVSQNPRHKITKRGQNVTFRCDPISEHNRLYWYRQTLGQGPEFLTYFQNEAQLEKSRLLSDRFSAERPKGSFSTLEIQRTEQGDSAMYLCASSPVRGEQFFGPGTRLTVL.